One T cell receptor beta chain is described in this entry. These data come from a study of blood T cell repertoires in COVID-19. On the study more broadly: COVID-19 samples collected from the United States, Italy and Spain covered acute and convalescent phases. Sample material is recorded as cDNA or gDNA derived from T cells, B-cell-depleted T cells, or PBMCs.

This CDR3 has 14 amino acids. J gave up 5 bases and V 3 bases, and 5 bases lay outside the gene matches. Germline V gene sequence: CDR1 SGHAT, CDR2 FQNNGV. How the authors handled the data: Reference gene primer amplification gave nucleated cell count estimates. Profiling relied on immunoSEQ multiplex PCR, and the TCRdb table lists in-frame clones only, not all of them. The D gene and trimming were derived from the DNA, and the V and J assignments and clone size from that table. The sample lists 250,000 to 300,000 clones, roughly 90% occurring once. This receptor was taken from a woman in her 30s with COVID-19, enrolled during active disease. The sequenced sample consisted of peripheral blood. V is TRBV11-2 and J is TRBJ1-1, with 8 positions matching TRBD1. The CDR3 DNA is TGTGCCAGCAGCTTCACAGGGGGAAGAACTGAAGCTTTCTTT. This encodes CASSFTGGRTEAFF. The complete variable domain, with remaining parts taken from reference TRBV11-2 and TRBJ1-1, reads EAGVAQSPRYKIIEKRQSVAFWCNPISGHATLYWYQQILGQGPKLLIQFQNNGVVDDSQLPKDRFSAERLKGVDSTLKIQPAKLEDSAVYLCASSFTGGRTEAFFGQGTRLTVV.